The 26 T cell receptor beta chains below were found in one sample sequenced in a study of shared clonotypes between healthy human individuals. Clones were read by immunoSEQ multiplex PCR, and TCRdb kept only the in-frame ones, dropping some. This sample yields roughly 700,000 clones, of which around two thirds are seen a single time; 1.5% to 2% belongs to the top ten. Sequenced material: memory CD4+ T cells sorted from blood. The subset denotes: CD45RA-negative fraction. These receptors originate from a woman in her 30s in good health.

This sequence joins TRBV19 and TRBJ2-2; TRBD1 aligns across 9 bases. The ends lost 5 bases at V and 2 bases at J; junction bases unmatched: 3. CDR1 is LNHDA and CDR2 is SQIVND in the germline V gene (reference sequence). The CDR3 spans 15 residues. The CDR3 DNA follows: TGTGCCAGTAGTCCGGGACAGGGTAACACCGGGGAGCTGTTTTTT. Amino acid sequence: CASSPGQGNTGELFF. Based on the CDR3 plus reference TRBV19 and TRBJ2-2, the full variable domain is DGGITQSPKYLFRKEGQNVTLSCEQNLNHDAMYWYRQDPGQGLRLIYYSQIVNDFQKGDIAEGYSVSREKKESFPLTVTSAQKNPTAFYLCASSPGQGNTGELFFGEGSRLTVL.

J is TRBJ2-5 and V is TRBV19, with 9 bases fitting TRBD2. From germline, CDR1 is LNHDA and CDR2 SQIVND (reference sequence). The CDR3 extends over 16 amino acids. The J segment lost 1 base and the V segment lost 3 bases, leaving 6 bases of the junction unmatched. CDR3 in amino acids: CASSILAGGGQETQYF. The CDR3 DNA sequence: TGTGCCAGTAGTATCTTGGCGGGAGGGGGCCAAGAGACCCAGTACTTC.

The CDR3 region has the DNA TGTGCCAGCAAGAGTGGCTATGGCTACACCTTC. Translation gives CASKSGYGYTF. The chain couples TRBV27 to TRBJ1-2; unclear D gene. Germline V CDR1 and CDR2: MNHEY, SMNVEV (reference sequence). The CDR3 covers 11 residues. Between the trimmed V and J ends, which lost 7 bases and 4 bases, there was a span of 7 bases.

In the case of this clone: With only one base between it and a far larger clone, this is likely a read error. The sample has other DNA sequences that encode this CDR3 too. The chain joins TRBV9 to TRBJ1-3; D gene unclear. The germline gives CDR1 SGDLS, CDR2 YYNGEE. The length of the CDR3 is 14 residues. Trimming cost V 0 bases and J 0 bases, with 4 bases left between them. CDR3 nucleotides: TGTGCCAGCAGCGTAGCCAGCTCTGGAAACACCATATATTTT. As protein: CASSVASSGNTIYF.

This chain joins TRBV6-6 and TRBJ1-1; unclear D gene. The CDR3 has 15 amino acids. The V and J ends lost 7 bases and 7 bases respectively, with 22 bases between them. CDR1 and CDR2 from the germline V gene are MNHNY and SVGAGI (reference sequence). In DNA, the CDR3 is TGTGCCAGCACTGCAGGCGAAGGCGGACTTGGTGAAGCTTTCTTT. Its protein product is CASTAGEGGLGEAFF.

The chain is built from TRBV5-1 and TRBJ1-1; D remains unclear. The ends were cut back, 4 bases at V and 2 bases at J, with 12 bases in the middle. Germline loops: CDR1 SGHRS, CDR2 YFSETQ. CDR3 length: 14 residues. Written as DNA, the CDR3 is TGCGCCAGCAGCGCCGATTCAGGTAACACTGAAGCTTTCTTT. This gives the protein CASSADSGNTEAFF.

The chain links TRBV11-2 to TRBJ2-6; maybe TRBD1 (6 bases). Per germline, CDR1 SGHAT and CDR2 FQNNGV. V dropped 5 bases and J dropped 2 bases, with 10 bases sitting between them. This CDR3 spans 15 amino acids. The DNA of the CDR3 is TGTGCCAGCAGCCACAGGGTGGCTGGGGCCAACGTCCTGACTTTC. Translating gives CASSHRVAGANVLTF. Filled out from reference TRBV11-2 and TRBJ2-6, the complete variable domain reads EAGVAQSPRYKIIEKRQSVAFWCNPISGHATLYWYQQILGQGPKLLIQFQNNGVVDDSQLPKDRFSAERLKGVDSTLKIQPAKLEDSAVYLCASSHRVAGANVLTFGAGSRLTVL.

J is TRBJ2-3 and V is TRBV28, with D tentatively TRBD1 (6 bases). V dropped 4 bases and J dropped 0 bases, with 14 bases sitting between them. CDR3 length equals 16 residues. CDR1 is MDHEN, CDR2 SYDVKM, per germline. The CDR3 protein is CASSSRGLLSTDTQYF. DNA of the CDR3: TGTGCCAGCAGTTCCAGGGGTCTCCTTAGCACAGATACGCAGTATTTT.

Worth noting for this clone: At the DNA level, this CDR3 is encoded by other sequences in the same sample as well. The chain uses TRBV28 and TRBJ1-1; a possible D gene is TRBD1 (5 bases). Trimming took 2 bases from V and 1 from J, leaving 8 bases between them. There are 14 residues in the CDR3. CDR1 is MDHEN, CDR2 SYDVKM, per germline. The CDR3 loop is CASSLRQPNTEAFF. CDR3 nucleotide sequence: TGTGCCAGCAGTTTACGACAGCCGAACACTGAAGCTTTCTTT.

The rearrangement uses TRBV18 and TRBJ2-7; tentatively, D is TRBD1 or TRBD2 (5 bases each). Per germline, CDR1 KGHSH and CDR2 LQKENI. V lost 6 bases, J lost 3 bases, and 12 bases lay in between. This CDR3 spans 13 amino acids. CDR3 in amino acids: CASSLGTVYEQYF. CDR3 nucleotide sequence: TGTGCCAGCTCCCTCGGGACGGTCTACGAGCAGTACTTC.

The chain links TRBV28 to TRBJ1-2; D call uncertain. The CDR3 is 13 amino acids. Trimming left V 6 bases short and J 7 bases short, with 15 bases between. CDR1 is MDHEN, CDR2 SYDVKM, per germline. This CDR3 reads CASRVSPYGGYTF. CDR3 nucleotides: TGTGCCAGCAGGGTATCTCCCTACGGTGGCTACACCTTC.

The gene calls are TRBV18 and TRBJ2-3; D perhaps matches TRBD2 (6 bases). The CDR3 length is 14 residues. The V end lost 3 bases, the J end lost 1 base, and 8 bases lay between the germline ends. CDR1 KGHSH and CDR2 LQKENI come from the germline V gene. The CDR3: CASSPGGRTDTQYF. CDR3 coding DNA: TGTGCCAGCTCACCCGGGGGACGCACAGATACGCAGTATTTT.

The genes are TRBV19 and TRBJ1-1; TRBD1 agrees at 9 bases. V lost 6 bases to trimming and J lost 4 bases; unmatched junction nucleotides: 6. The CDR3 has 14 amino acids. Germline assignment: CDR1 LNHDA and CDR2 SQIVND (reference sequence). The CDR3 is CASSLQGAGTEAFF. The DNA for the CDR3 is TGTGCCAGTAGCTTACAGGGGGCCGGCACTGAAGCTTTCTTT.

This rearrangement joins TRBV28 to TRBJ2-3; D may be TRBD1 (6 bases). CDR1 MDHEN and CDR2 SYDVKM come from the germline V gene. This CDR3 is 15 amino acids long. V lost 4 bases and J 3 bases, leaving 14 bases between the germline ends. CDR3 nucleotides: TGTGCCAGCAGTTATACAGGGAGTGTAACAGATACGCAGTATTTT. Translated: CASSYTGSVTDTQYF.

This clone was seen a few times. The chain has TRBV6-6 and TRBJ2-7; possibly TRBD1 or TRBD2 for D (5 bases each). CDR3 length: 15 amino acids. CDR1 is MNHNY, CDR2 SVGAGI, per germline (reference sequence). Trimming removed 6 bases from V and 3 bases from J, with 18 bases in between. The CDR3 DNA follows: TGTGCCAGCAGAAGGGGAGATGGGGAACTCTACGAGCAGTACTTC. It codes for CASRRGDGELYEQYF.

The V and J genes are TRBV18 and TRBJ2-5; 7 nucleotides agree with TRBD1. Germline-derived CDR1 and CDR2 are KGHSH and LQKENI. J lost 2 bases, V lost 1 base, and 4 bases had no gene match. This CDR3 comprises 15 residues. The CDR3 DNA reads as TGTGCCAGCTCACCACAACAGGGGCGGCAAGAGACCCAGTACTTC. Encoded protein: CASSPQQGRQETQYF.

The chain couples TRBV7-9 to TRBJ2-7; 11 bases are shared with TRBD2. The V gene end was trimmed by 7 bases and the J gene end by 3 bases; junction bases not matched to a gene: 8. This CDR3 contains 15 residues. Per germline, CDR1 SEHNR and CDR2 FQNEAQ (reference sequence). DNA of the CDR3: TGTGCCAGCAAGCGTAGCGGGAGGGCCGACTACGAGCAGTACTTC. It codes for CASKRSGRADYEQYF.

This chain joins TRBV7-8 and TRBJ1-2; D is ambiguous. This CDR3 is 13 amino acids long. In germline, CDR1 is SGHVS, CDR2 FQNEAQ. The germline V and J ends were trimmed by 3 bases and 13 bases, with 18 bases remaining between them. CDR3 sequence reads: CASSFRTLGSTTF. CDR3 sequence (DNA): TGTGCCAGCAGCTTCCGGACCCTCGGCAGTACCACCTTC.

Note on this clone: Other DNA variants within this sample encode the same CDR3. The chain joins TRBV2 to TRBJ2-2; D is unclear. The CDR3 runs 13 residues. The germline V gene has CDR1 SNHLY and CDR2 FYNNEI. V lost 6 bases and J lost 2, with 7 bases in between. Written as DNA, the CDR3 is TGTGCCAGCAGCGCCCAAAACACCGGGGAGCTGTTTTTT. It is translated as CASSAQNTGELFF.

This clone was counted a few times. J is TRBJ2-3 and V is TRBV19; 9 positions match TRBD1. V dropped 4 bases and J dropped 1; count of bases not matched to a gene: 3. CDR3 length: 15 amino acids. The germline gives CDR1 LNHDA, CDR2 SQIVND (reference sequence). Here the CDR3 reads CASSRTGDGTDTQYF. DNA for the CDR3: TGTGCCAGTAGTAGGACAGGGGATGGCACAGATACGCAGTATTTT.

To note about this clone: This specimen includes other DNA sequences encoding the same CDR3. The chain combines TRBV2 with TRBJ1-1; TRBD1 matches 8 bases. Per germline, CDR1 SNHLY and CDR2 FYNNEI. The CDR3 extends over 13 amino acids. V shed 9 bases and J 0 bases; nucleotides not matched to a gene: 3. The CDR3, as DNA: TGTGCCAGAGGACAGGGCATGAACACTGAAGCTTTCTTT. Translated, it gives CARGQGMNTEAFF.

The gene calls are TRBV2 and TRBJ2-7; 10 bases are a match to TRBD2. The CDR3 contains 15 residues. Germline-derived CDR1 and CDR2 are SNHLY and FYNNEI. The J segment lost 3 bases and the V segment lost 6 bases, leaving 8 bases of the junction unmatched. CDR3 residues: CASRTLAGVVYEQYF. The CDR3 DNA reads TGTGCCAGCAGAACCCTAGCGGGAGTGGTCTACGAGCAGTACTTC.

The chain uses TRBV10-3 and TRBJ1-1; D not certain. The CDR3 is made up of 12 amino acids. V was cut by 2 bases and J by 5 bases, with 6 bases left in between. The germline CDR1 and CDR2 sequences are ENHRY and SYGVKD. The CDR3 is CAISERETEAFF. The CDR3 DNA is TGTGCCATCAGTGAGCGAGAGACTGAAGCTTTCTTT.

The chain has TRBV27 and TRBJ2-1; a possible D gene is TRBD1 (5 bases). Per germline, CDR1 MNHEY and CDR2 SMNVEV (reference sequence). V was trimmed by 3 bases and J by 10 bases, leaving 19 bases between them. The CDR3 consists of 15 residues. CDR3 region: CASSFLGQGWNEQFF. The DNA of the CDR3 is TGTGCCAGCAGTTTCCTAGGGCAGGGTTGGAACGAGCAGTTCTTC.

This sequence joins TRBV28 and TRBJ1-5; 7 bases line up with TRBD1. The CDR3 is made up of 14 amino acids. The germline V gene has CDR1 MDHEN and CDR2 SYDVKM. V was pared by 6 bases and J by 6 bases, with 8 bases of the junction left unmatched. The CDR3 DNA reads TGTGCCAGCAGCAGAATGACAGGGAGTCAGCCCCAGCATTTT. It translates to CASSRMTGSQPQHF.

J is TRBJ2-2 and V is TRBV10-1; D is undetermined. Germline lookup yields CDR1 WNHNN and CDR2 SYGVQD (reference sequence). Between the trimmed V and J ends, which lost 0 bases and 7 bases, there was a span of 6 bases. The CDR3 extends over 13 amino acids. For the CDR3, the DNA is TGCGCCAGCAGTGAGTCGATAGGCGGGGAGCTGTTTTTT. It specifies CASSESIGGELFF.